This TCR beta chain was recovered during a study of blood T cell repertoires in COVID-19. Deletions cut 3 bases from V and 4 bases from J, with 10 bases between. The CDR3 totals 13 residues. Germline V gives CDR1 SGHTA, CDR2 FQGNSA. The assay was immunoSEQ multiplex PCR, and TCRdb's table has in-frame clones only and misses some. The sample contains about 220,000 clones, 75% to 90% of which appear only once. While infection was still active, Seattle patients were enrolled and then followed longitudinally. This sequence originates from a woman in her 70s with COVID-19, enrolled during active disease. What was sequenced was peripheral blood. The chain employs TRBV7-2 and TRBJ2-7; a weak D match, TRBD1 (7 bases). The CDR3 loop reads CASSLPGGYEQYF. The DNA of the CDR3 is TGTGCCAGCAGCTTGCCAGGGGGGTACGAGCAGTACTTC.